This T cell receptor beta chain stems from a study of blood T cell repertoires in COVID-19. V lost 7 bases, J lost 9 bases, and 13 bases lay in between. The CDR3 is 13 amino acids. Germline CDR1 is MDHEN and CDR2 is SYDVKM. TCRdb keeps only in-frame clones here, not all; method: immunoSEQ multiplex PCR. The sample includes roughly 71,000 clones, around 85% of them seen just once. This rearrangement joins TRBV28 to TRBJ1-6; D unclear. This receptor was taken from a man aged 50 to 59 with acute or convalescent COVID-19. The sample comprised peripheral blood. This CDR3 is CASTRAAGSPLHF. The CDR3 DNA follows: TGTGCCAGCACCCGGGCGGCGGGTTCACCCCTCCACTTT.